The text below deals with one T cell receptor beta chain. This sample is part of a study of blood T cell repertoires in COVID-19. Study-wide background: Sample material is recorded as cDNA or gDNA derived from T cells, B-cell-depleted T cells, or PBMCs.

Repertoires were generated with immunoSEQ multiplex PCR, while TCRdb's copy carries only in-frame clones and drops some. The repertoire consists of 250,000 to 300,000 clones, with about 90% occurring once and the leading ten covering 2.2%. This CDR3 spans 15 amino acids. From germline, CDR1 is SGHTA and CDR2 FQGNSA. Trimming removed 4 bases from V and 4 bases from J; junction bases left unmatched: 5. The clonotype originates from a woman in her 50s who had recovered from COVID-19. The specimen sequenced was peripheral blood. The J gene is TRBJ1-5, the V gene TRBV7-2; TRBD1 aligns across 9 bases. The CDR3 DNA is TGTGCCAGCAGCTCGGGACAGGGATTTAATCAGCCCCAGCATTTT. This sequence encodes CASSSGQGFNQPQHF.